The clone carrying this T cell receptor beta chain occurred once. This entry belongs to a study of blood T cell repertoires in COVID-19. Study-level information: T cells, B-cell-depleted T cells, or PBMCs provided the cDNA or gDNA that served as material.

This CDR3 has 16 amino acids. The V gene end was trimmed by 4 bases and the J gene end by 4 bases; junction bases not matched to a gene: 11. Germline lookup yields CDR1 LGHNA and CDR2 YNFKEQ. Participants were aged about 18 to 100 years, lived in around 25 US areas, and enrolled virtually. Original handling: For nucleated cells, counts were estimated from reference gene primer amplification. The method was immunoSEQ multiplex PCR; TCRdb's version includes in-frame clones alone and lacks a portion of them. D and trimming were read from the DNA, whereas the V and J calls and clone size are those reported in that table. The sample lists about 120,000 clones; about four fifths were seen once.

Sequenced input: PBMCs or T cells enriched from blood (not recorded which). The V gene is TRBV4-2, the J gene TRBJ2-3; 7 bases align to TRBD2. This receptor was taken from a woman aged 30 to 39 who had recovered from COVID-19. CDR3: CASSRNRGGSADTQYF. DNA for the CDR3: TGTGCCAGCAGCCGAAATAGAGGCGGGAGTGCAGATACGCAGTATTTT.